The 17 T cell receptor beta chains below were found in one sample sequenced in a study of PD-L1 blockade in urothelial cancer. Time point in this sample: pretreatment peripheral blood. Sequencing was performed with immunoSEQ multiplex PCR; in TCRdb, only in-frame clones are kept and a portion is missing. Of about 52,000 clones in the sample, roughly four fifths were seen once. This specimen was PBMCs, taken around atezolizumab (anti-PD-L1) treatment. These receptors came from a man in his 70s with urothelial cancer.

This chain joins TRBV7-9 and TRBJ1-1; 8 bases fit TRBD1. Per germline, CDR1 SEHNR and CDR2 FQNEAQ (reference sequence). The junction had 8 bases not matched to a gene; V was cut back by 5 bases and J by 3 bases. This CDR3 spans 15 amino acids. CDR3 region: CASSQFQGADTEAFF. In DNA, the CDR3 is TGTGCCAGCAGCCAATTCCAGGGGGCGGACACTGAAGCTTTCTTT. Together with reference TRBV7-9 and TRBJ1-1, the CDR3 gives the full variable domain: DTGVSQNPRHKITKRGQNVTFRCDPISEHNRLYWYRQTLGQGPEFLTYFQNEAQLEKSRLLSDRFSAERPKGSFSTLEIQRTEQGDSAMYLCASSQFQGADTEAFFGQGTRLTVV.

The J gene is TRBJ2-5, the V gene TRBV7-9, with 9 bases that match TRBD1. Unmatched junction bases numbered 10, after V lost 4 bases and J lost 4 bases. The CDR3 runs to 16 residues. The germline V gene encodes CDR1 SEHNR and CDR2 FQNEAQ (reference sequence). CDR3 amino acids: CASSSRGQGVTETQYF. The CDR3 nucleotides are TGTGCCAGCAGCTCTCGGGGACAGGGAGTTACAGAGACCCAGTACTTC. The full variable domain, completed using reference TRBV7-9 and TRBJ2-5, is DTGVSQNPRHKITKRGQNVTFRCDPISEHNRLYWYRQTLGQGPEFLTYFQNEAQLEKSRLLSDRFSAERPKGSFSTLEIQRTEQGDSAMYLCASSSRGQGVTETQYFGPGTRLLVL.

The chain is built from TRBV7-2 and TRBJ2-3; no reliable D call. With 7 bases removed from V and 0 bases from J, the gap between germline ends came to 2 bases. CDR3 length: 11 amino acids. Germline CDR1 and CDR2: SGHTA and FQGNSA. The CDR3 region is CASTSTDTQYF. For the CDR3, the DNA is TGTGCCAGCACGAGCACAGATACGCAGTATTTT.

In its sample, this clone was seen a few times. The chain recombines TRBV9 with TRBJ1-3; 11 positions match TRBD1. Trimming cost V 0 bases and J 0 bases; bases outside gene matches: 2. The CDR3 is 17 residues long. Germline loops: CDR1 SGDLS, CDR2 YYNGEE. The CDR3 loop reads CASSVEGTGGSGNTIYF. As DNA, the CDR3 is TGTGCCAGCAGCGTAGAGGGGACAGGGGGCTCTGGAAACACCATATATTTT.

This clone is medium-sized. V usage is TRBV6-1 and J usage is TRBJ2-7, with no clear D. The CDR3 has 15 amino acids. V gave up 0 bases and J gave up 3 bases, with 12 bases separating them. CDR1 is MNHNS and CDR2 is SASEGT in the germline V gene. CDR3 in amino acids: CASSEAFGGVYEQYF. As DNA, the CDR3 is TGTGCCAGCAGTGAAGCCTTCGGTGGAGTCTACGAGCAGTACTTC.

The genes are TRBV7-8 and TRBJ2-5; D is unresolved. The V end was cut by 0 bases, the J end by 5 bases, with 4 bases between. Per germline, CDR1 SGHVS and CDR2 FQNEAQ. This CDR3 contains 12 residues. The CDR3 here is CASSLAQETQYF. The CDR3 coding sequence is TGTGCCAGCAGCTTAGCGCAGGAGACCCAGTACTTC.

The chain has TRBV19 and TRBJ1-1; D is unresolved. CDR3 length: 13 residues. The V gene's germline CDR1 is LNHDA and CDR2 SQIVND (reference sequence). Trimming shortened V by 7 bases and J by 0 bases, and 9 bases separated the two germline ends. In DNA, the CDR3 is TGTGCCAGTAAGTGGGGAGTGAACACTGAAGCTTTCTTT. It translates to CASKWGVNTEAFF.

This clone appeared a few times. This sequence joins TRBV15 and TRBJ2-3; 9 bases line up with TRBD2. The CDR3 consists of 16 residues. V dropped 0 bases and J dropped 1; count of bases not matched to a gene: 2. CDR1 is LNHNV, CDR2 YYDKDF, per germline (reference sequence). The CDR3 nucleotides are TGTGCCACCAGCAGAGATGCGGGGGGGGGCACAGATACGCAGTATTTT. Its translation: CATSRDAGGGTDTQYF.

The chain is built from TRBV6-5 and TRBJ1-1, with 9 nucleotides matching TRBD1. The V segment lost 6 bases and the J segment 1 base; nucleotides outside the gene matches: 6. The length of the CDR3 is 15 residues. Germline-derived CDR1 and CDR2 are MNHEY and SVGAGI. The CDR3 coding sequence is TGTGCCAGCAGGCCTCCGGGACAGGGGAACACTGAAGCTTTCTTT. It translates to CASRPPGQGNTEAFF.

The chain uses TRBV7-3 and TRBJ1-5, with D maybe TRBD1 (6 bases). This CDR3 spans 21 amino acids. V was shortened by 3 bases and J by 1 base, with 28 bases between the two germline ends. Germline V gene data show CDR1 as SGHTA and CDR2 as FQGTGA. The CDR3 sequence is CASSFIGGQRFIGASNQPQHF. For the CDR3, the DNA is TGTGCCAGCAGCTTTATAGGGGGACAAAGATTCATTGGGGCGAGCAATCAGCCCCAGCATTTT. The complete variable domain, with remaining parts taken from reference TRBV7-3 and TRBJ1-5, reads GAGVSQTPSNKVTEKGKYVELRCDPISGHTALYWYRQSLGQGPEFLIYFQGTGAADDSGLPNDRFFAVRPEGSVSTLKIQRTERGDSAVYLCASSFIGGQRFIGASNQPQHFGDGTRLSIL.

The V and J genes are TRBV6-5 and TRBJ2-3; TRBD1 matches 9 bases. The CDR3 is made up of 14 amino acids. The trim removed 6 bases at V and 4 bases at J, leaving 5 bases unmatched. Germline V lookup: CDR1 MNHEY, CDR2 SVGAGI. CDR3 loop: CASREGQGSDTQYF. The CDR3 coding sequence is TGTGCCAGCAGAGAGGGACAGGGATCAGATACGCAGTATTTT.

The V and J genes are TRBV19 and TRBJ2-6; maybe TRBD2 (6 bases). V dropped 10 bases and J dropped 2 bases, with 15 bases sitting between them. This CDR3 has 15 amino acids. From germline, CDR1 is LNHDA and CDR2 SQIVND (reference sequence). In DNA form, the CDR3 reads TGTGCCACCACCCCCGGAGGGCCTGGGGCCAACGTCCTGACTTTC. Its translation: CATTPGGPGANVLTF.

This clone was counted a few times. The chain couples TRBV18 to TRBJ1-1; D may be TRBD1 (5 bases). Trimming pared 0 bases from V and 1 base from J, leaving 12 bases between. CDR3 size: 16 residues. Germline CDR1 reads KGHSH; CDR2 reads LQKENI. Here the CDR3 DNA reads TGTGCCAGCTCACCACCATCGACAGACCAGAACACTGAAGCTTTCTTT. It is translated as CASSPPSTDQNTEAFF.

The chain couples TRBV14 to TRBJ2-5; D perhaps matches TRBD1 (6 bases). Per the germline V gene, CDR1 is SGHDN and CDR2 is FVKESK. The V end lost 3 bases, the J end lost 5 bases, and 13 bases lay between the germline ends. The CDR3 is 14 amino acids. In nucleotides, the CDR3 is TGTGCCAGCAGCCAGGGGGCAGGGGTGGAGACCCAGTACTTC. Translating gives CASSQGAGVETQYF.

The chain carries TRBV29-1 and TRBJ2-7; 10 bases agree with TRBD1. Per germline, CDR1 SQVTM and CDR2 ANQGSEA. V trimming: 5 bases; J trimming: 1 base; junction bases outside the gene matches: 5. The CDR3 spans 14 residues. The CDR3 region is CSVRAGQGSYEQYF. The DNA for the CDR3 is TGCAGCGTTCGTGCGGGACAGGGGTCCTACGAGCAGTACTTC.

This clone was observed a single time. The chain uses TRBV7-2 and TRBJ2-7, with 7 positions matching TRBD2. The CDR3 totals 16 residues. Germline CDR1 SGHTA, CDR2 FQGNSA. The trim removed 2 bases at V and 3 bases at J, leaving 10 bases unmatched. The CDR3 protein is CASSLRAARGSYEQYF. CDR3 coding DNA: TGTGCCAGCAGCTTAAGGGCGGCGCGGGGGAGCTACGAGCAGTACTTC.

The chain employs TRBV19 and TRBJ2-7; 9 bases line up with TRBD1. The CDR3 is made up of 14 amino acids. V lost 5 bases and J lost 5; bases outside the gene matches: 7. Germline CDR1 reads LNHDA; CDR2 reads SQIVND (reference sequence). The CDR3 spells CASSRGQGLDEQYF. The CDR3 nucleotides are TGTGCCAGTAGTCGGGGACAGGGACTGGACGAGCAGTACTTC.